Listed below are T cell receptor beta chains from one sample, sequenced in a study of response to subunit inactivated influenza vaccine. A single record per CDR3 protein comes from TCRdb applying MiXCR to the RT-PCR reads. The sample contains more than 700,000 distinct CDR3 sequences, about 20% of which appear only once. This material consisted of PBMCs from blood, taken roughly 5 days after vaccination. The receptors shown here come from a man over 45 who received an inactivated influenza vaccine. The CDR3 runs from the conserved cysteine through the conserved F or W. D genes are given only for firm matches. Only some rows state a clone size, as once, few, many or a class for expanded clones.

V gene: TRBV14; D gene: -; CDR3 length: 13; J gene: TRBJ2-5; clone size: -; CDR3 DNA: TGTGCCAGCAGCCGGGGCTCTCTGGGGACCCAGTACTTC; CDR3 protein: CASSRGSLGTQYF
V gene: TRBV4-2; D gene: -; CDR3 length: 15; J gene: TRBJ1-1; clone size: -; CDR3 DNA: TGTGCCAGCAGCCAAGAAATTGGGGGGGGCACTGAAGCTTTCTTT; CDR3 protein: CASSQEIGGGTEAFF
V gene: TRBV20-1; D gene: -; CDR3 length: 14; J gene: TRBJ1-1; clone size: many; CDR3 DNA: TGCAGTGCTAGCGATCTGGGGATGAACACTGAAGCTTTCTTT; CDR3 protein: CSASDLGMNTEAFF
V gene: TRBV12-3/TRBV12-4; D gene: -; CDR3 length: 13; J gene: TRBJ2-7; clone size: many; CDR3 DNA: TGTGCCAGCAGCCCGGGACACTGGTACGAGCAGTACTTC; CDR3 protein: CASSPGHWYEQYF
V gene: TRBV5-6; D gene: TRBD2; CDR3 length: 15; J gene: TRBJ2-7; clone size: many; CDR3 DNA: TGTGCCAGCAGCTTGGGTCTAGCGGGAACGCTCGAGCAGTACTTC; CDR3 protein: CASSLGLAGTLEQYF
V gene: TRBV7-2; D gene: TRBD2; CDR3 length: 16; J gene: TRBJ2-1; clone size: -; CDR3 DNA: TGTGCCAGCAGTCCCTGGGTAGCGGGGGTCCACAATGAGCAGTTCTTC; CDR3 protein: CASSPWVAGVHNEQFF
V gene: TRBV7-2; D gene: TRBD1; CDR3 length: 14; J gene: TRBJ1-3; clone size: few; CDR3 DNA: TGTGCCAGCAGCTCAAATCGGCGGACAGGATCGATATATTTT; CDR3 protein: CASSSNRRTGSIYF
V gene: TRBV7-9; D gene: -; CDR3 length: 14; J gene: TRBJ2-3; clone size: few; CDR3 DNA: TGTGCCAGCAGCCGAGATAGTGAGTTTGATACGCAGTATTTT; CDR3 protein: CASSRDSEFDTQYF
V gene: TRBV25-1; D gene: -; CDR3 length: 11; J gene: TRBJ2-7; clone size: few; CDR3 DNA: TGTGCCAGCAGCCAAATCGGCGAGCAGTACTTC; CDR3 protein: CASSQIGEQYF
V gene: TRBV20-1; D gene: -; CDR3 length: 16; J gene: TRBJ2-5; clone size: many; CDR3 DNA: TGCAGTGCTAGAGTGCGAAACGGAGGGGCCCAAGAGACCCAGTACTTC; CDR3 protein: CSARVRNGGAQETQYF
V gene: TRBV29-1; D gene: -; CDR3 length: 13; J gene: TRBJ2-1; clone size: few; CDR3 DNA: TGCAGCGTTTACGAAGACTCCTACAATGAGCAGTTCTTC; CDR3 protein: CSVYEDSYNEQFF
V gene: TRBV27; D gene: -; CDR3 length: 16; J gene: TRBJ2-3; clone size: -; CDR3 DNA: TGTGCCAGCAGTTTAATCGCTTTTGCGCGCACAGATACGCAGTATTTT; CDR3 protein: CASSLIAFARTDTQYF
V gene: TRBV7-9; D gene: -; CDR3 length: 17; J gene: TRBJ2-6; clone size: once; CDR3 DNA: TGTGCCAGCAGCTCAGGGCCGGGGGTAGGAGGGGCCAACGTCCTGACTTTC; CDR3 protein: CASSSGPGVGGANVLTF
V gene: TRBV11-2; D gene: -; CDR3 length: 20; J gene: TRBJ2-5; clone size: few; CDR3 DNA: TGTGCCAGCAGCTTAGAGTTGATGGAGGCTAACGAGGGGGTTAGGGAGACCCAGTACTTC; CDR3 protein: CASSLELMEANEGVRETQYF
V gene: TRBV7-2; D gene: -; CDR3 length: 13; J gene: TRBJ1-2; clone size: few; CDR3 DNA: TGTGCCAGCAGCTTAGTCAGGTTATATGGCTACACCTTC; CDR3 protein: CASSLVRLYGYTF
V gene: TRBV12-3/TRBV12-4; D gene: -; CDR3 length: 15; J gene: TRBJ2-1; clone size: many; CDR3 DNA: TGTGCCAGCAGTGGGACTTTGACTAGGGCTGAGGAGCAGTTCTTC; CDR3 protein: CASSGTLTRAEEQFF
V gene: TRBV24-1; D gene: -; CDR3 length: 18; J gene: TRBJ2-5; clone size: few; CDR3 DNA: TGTGCCACCAGTGATTTCAGGGGGGTCAGTAATGCCCAAGAGACCCAGTACTTC; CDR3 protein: CATSDFRGVSNAQETQYF
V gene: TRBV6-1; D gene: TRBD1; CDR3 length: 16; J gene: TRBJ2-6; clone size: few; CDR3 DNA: TGTGCTGTACCCGGGACAGGAATGACTGGGGCCAACGTCCTGACTTTC; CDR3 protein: CAVPGTGMTGANVLTF
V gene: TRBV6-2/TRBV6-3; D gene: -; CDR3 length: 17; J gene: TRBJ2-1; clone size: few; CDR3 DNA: TGTGCCAGCAGTTATTGGAGATGGGGGATTAGGATTAATGAGCAGTTCTTC; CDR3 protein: CASSYWRWGIRINEQFF
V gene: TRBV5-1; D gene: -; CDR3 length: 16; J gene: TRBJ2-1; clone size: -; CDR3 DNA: TGCGCCAGCAGCTCCCATAGTGACAGCTCCTACAATGAGCAGTTCTTC; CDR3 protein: CASSSHSDSSYNEQFF
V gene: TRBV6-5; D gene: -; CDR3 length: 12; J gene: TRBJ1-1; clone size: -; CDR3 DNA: TGTGCCAGCACCCCTAGGTACACTGAAGCTTTCTTT; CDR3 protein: CASTPRYTEAFF
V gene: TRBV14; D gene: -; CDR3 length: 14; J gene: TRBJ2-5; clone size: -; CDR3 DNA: TGTGCCAGCAGCCAAGTAGCAGGGTGGCAGACCCAGTACTTC; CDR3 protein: CASSQVAGWQTQYF
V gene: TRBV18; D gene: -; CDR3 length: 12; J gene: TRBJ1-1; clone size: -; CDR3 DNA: TGTGCCAGCTCCCGACCAAACACTGAAGCTTTCTTT; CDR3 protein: CASSRPNTEAFF